This TCR beta chain was sequenced during a study of blood T cell repertoires in COVID-19. The wider study: The cDNA or gDNA used as material had been derived from T cells, B-cell-depleted T cells, or PBMCs.

The germline gives CDR1 GTSNPN, CDR2 SVGIG (reference sequence). CDR3 length: 15 amino acids. V dropped 3 bases and J dropped 4; count of bases not matched to a gene: 5. Here immunoSEQ multiplex PCR was the method, and the copy in TCRdb shows in-frame clones only, minus some. The table includes roughly 240,000 clones, roughly 86% detected once. Sequencing used PBMCs or T cells enriched from blood (not recorded which). V and J are TRBV30 and TRBJ2-6; 8 bases are shared with TRBD1. The source of this sequence is a woman aged 25 to 39 with acute COVID-19. CDR3 protein: CAWRDTGGGANVLTF. CDR3 DNA: TGTGCCTGGAGGGACACAGGGGGAGGGGCCAACGTCCTGACTTTC. Based on the CDR3 plus reference TRBV30 and TRBJ2-6, the full variable domain is SQTIHQWPATLVQPVGSPLSLECTVEGTSNPNLYWYRQAAGRGLQLLFYSVGIGQISSEVPQNLSASRPQDRQFILSSKKLLLSDSGFYLCAWRDTGGGANVLTFGAGSRLTVL.